The T cell receptor (beta chain) under discussion was sequenced for a study of blood T cell repertoires in COVID-19. Study-wide context: From the United States, Italy and Spain came samples of acute and convalescent COVID-19.

CDR3 length: 15 amino acids. Sequencing was performed with immunoSEQ multiplex PCR; in TCRdb, only in-frame clones are kept and a portion is missing. The sample carries about 290,000 clones, about 89% recorded once. Individuals drawn from 20 to 30 US areas were about 18 to 90 years old. Participants' reported clinical history set cohort assignment. Recovered status in Cohort 3 required two negative PCRs, clearance, or symptom resolution. This clone was counted a single time. The V gene is TRBV21-1, the J gene TRBJ2-6; TRBD1 was called by the table and not checked on the DNA. TRBV21-1 is assigned pseudogene status. Sequencing was performed on PBMCs or T cells enriched from blood (not recorded which). The source of this sequence is a woman in her forties who had recovered from COVID-19. CDR3 nucleotide sequence: TGTGCCAGCAGCCGAACGGACACTGGGGCCAACGTCCTGACTTTC. It yields the protein CASSRTDTGANVLTF.